Each of the 21 T cell receptor beta chains below was sequenced from the same sample in a study of cytomegalovirus exposure and HLA in healthy donors. This PCR relied on a set of 60 Vbeta primers and 13 Jbeta primers. Produced via immunoSEQ multiplex PCR; TCRdb's table is partial and in-frame only. The data hold about 210,000 clones, with about 83% observed a single time. The sequenced sample consisted of PBMCs. These receptors originate from a woman in her fifties or sixties in good health and CMV-seropositive.

The chain combines TRBV6-6 with TRBJ1-2, with a tentative D call TRBD1 (5 bases). Looked up from germline, CDR1 is MNHNY and CDR2 is SVGAGI (reference sequence). V lost 0 bases and J lost 4, with 12 bases in between. This CDR3 has 15 residues. Here the CDR3 reads CASSYSPDTSYGYTF. The CDR3 DNA sequence: TGTGCCAGCAGTTACTCTCCGGACACCTCCTATGGCTACACCTTC.

This sequence joins TRBV18 and TRBJ2-3; 12 positions agree with TRBD2. There are 16 residues in the CDR3. CDR1 is KGHSH and CDR2 is LQKENI in the germline V gene. The J segment lost 2 bases and the V segment lost 4 bases, leaving 4 bases of the junction unmatched. The CDR3 is CASSLGLAGTTDTQYF. The DNA of the CDR3 is TGTGCCAGCTCACTCGGACTAGCGGGGACCACAGATACGCAGTATTTT.

This chain connects TRBV5-4 to TRBJ2-2; weak D call: TRBD2 (6 bases). The CDR3 has 15 amino acids. V lost 5 bases to trimming and J lost 4 bases, with 15 bases between them. The germline V gene encodes CDR1 SGHNT and CDR2 YYREEE (reference sequence). The CDR3 loop reads CASSSREYSTGELFF. CDR3 in DNA: TGTGCCAGCAGTTCCCGGGAGTACTCCACCGGGGAGCTGTTTTTT.

The rearrangement joins TRBV5-6 to TRBJ1-5; unclear D gene. In germline, CDR1 is SGHDT, CDR2 YYEEEE. This CDR3 has 14 amino acids. V was cut by 4 bases and J by 4 bases, with 12 bases left in between. CDR3 sequence (DNA): TGTGCCAGCAGCACTTGGGCCCGAAATCAGCCCCAGCATTTT. It encodes CASSTWARNQPQHF.

The gene calls are TRBV18 and TRBJ1-5; no clear D. The CDR3 is 15 residues long. Germline CDR1 reads KGHSH; CDR2 reads LQKENI. The V and J ends lost 2 bases and 1 base respectively, with 9 bases between them. CDR3 nucleotides: TGTGCCAGCTCACCAGGGGAGGAAAGCAATCAGCCCCAGCATTTT. This translates into CASSPGEESNQPQHF.

The table lists this clone with a count of one. CDR3 sequence: CASEDRGPGELFF. The CDR3 region has the DNA TGTGCCAGCGAGGACAGGGGACCCGGGGAGCTGTTTTTT. The chain has TRBV11-3 and TRBJ2-2; TRBD1 aligns across 9 bases. From germline, CDR1 is SGHNT and CDR2 YENEEA. V gave up 8 bases and J gave up 6 bases; unmatched junction bases: 4. The length of the CDR3 is 13 residues.

This rearrangement joins TRBV29-1 to TRBJ2-3; 14 bases fit TRBD2. The junction had 5 bases not matched to a gene; V was cut back by 6 bases and J by 3 bases. This CDR3 region has 15 residues. Germline CDR1 reads SQVTM; CDR2 reads ANQGSEA. Written as DNA, the CDR3 is TGCAGCGTGAACGGACTAGCGGGGGGTACAGATACGCAGTATTTT. Protein sequence: CSVNGLAGGTDTQYF.

J is TRBJ2-1 and V is TRBV5-6; 8 bases fit TRBD2. CDR1 is SGHDT, CDR2 YYEEEE, per germline. This CDR3 comprises 17 residues. With V trimmed by 0 bases and J by 2 bases, 7 bases remained unmatched. The CDR3 DNA sequence: TGTGCCAGCAGCTTGGTGCCTCTACTAGCGGCCTACAATGAGCAGTTCTTC. Amino acids: CASSLVPLLAAYNEQFF.

J is TRBJ1-5 and V is TRBV27, with TRBD1 identical over 7 bases. This CDR3 contains 15 residues. V trimming: 3 bases; J trimming: 6 bases; junction bases outside the gene matches: 8. CDR1 and CDR2 (germline): MNHEY, SMNVEV (reference sequence). In nucleotides, the CDR3 is TGTGCCAGCAGTTTCACGGCAGGGGGGACTCAGCCCCAGCATTTT. As protein: CASSFTAGGTQPQHF.

This sequence joins TRBV7-2 and TRBJ1-1, with 9 positions matching TRBD1. V shed 3 bases and J 4 bases; nucleotides not matched to a gene: 6. Germline V gene lookup returns CDR1 SGHTA and CDR2 FQGNSA. The CDR3 runs to 15 residues. The chain's CDR3 is CASSFQTGGSTEAFF. CDR3 bases: TGTGCCAGCAGCTTTCAGACAGGGGGAAGCACTGAAGCTTTCTTT.

This clone showed up just once. The chain carries TRBV13 and TRBJ2-3; 8 bases are shared with TRBD1. V shed 6 bases, J shed 5 bases, and the junction held 7 bases outside the gene matches. This CDR3 comprises 14 residues. CDR1 and CDR2 (germline): PRHDT, FYEKMQ (reference sequence). The CDR3 here is CASRFTGGKDTQYF. CDR3 coding DNA: TGTGCCAGCAGATTCACAGGGGGTAAAGATACGCAGTATTTT. The entire variable domain, with the rest obtained from reference TRBV13 and TRBJ2-3, is as follows: AAGVIQSPRHLIKEKRETATLKCYPIPRHDTVYWYQQGPGQDPQFLISFYEKMQSDKGSIPDRFSAQQFSDYHSELNMSSLELGDSALYFCASRFTGGKDTQYFGPGTRLTVL.

The J gene is TRBJ1-5, the V gene TRBV10-3; D is unresolved. V shed 0 bases and J shed 4 bases, with 16 bases lying between them. The CDR3 extends over 17 amino acids. In germline, CDR1 is ENHRY, CDR2 SYGVKD. CDR3: CAISESAVDFLNQPQHF. CDR3 sequence (DNA): TGTGCCATCAGTGAGTCAGCCGTCGACTTTCTTAATCAGCCCCAGCATTTT.

The J gene is TRBJ2-5, the V gene TRBV7-2; maybe TRBD1 (6 bases). The CDR3 is 14 residues long. Per germline, CDR1 SGHTA and CDR2 FQGNSA. The V end lost 5 bases, the J end lost 5 bases, and 15 bases lay between the germline ends. CDR3 sequence (DNA): TGTGCCAGCAGCCACGGACAGCCTGGGGAGACCCAGTACTTC. Protein: CASSHGQPGETQYF.

The chain recombines TRBV21-1 with TRBJ1-1. TRBV21-1 is a listed pseudogene. The CDR3 is 12 residues long. The CDR3 sequence is CASSNRFTEAFF. The CDR3 bases are TGTGCCAGCAGCAACCGTTTCACTGAAGCTTTCTTT.

The gene calls are TRBV9 and TRBJ1-1; D not resolved. Trimming cost V 7 bases and J 3 bases, with 16 bases left between them. Germline V gene sequence: CDR1 SGDLS, CDR2 YYNGEE. CDR3 length equals 14 residues. CDR3 in DNA: TGTGCCAGCGGAGGAGGGATAGTGGACACTGAAGCTTTCTTT. Protein: CASGGGIVDTEAFF.

The chain uses TRBV4-3 and TRBJ2-3; 10 bases map to TRBD2. Germline assignment: CDR1 LGHNA and CDR2 YSLEER. With V trimmed by 5 bases and J by 6 bases, 8 bases remained unmatched. The CDR3 has 15 amino acids. In DNA form, the CDR3 reads TGCGCCAGCAGCATAGGAGCGGGGGGGCCCGATACGCAGTATTTT. Translating it yields CASSIGAGGPDTQYF.

CDR3 sequence reads: CASSPRDQMGGYTF. CDR3 sequence (DNA): TGTGCCAGCAGCCCCCGGGATCAAATGGGAGGCTACACCTTC. The chain has TRBV2 and TRBJ1-2, with D hard to call. The CDR3 is 14 amino acids. Germline V gene lookup returns CDR1 SNHLY and CDR2 FYNNEI. The V and J ends lost 6 bases and 8 bases respectively, with 19 bases between them.

This rearrangement joins TRBV27 to TRBJ2-3, with 7 bases that match TRBD2. Trimming cost V 6 bases and J 3 bases; bases outside gene matches: 6. Germline CDR1 MNHEY, CDR2 SMNVEV (reference sequence). The CDR3 has 14 amino acids. In nucleotides, the CDR3 is TGTGCCAGCAGACCTCGGACTAGAACAGATACGCAGTATTTT. This translates into CASRPRTRTDTQYF.

The chain has TRBV2 and TRBJ1-2; D might be TRBD1 (6 bases). From germline, CDR1 is SNHLY and CDR2 FYNNEI. V lost 7 bases, J lost 5 bases, and 17 bases lay in between. The CDR3 sequence is 14 residues long. The CDR3 DNA reads TGTGCCAGCATCGAGAGGGGGTGGGTTTATGGCTACACCTTC. Its protein is CASIERGWVYGYTF. The entire variable domain, with the rest obtained from reference TRBV2 and TRBJ1-2, is as follows: EPEVTQTPSHQVTQMGQEVILRCVPISNHLYFYWYRQILGQKVEFLVSFYNNEISEKSEIFDDQFSVERPDGSNFTLKIRSTKLEDSAMYFCASIERGWVYGYTFGSGTRLTVV.

The gene calls are TRBV4-1 and TRBJ2-4; D possibly corresponds to TRBD1 (5 bases). Trimming took off 4 bases at V and 0 bases at J, with 10 bases between the two ends. This CDR3 spans 15 amino acids. CDR1 and CDR2 (germline): MGHRA, YSYEKL. The DNA for the CDR3 is TGCGCCAGCAGCCGAGGACATCTAGCCAAAAACATTCAGTACTTC. This gives the protein CASSRGHLAKNIQYF.

The chain is built from TRBV7-3 and TRBJ2-3; 16 bases map to TRBD2. The CDR3 is made up of 18 amino acids. J was trimmed by 1 base and V by 5 bases; bases with no gene match: 6. Germline V gene sequence: CDR1 SGHTA, CDR2 FQGTGA. The CDR3 is CASSEGTSGGAGTDTQYF. The CDR3 DNA reads as TGTGCCAGCAGCGAAGGGACTAGCGGGGGGGCGGGCACAGATACGCAGTATTTT. Supplemented by reference TRBV7-3 and TRBJ2-3, the full variable domain reads GAGVSQTPSNKVTEKGKYVELRCDPISGHTALYWYRQSLGQGPEFLIYFQGTGAADDSGLPNDRFFAVRPEGSVSTLKIQRTERGDSAVYLCASSEGTSGGAGTDTQYFGPGTRLTVL.